A selection of T cell receptor beta chains follows, all from one sample in a study of T cell changes during pregnancy in multiple sclerosis. The data were produced by immunoSEQ multiplex PCR, yet TCRdb's version contains in-frame clones alone and is incomplete. This repertoire shows about 61,000 clones, about nine tenths found once; its top ten account for 0.7% to 0.9%. The sample was peripheral blood, taken in the first trimester of pregnancy. These receptors were collected from a female donor in good health, enrolled as a control in a pregnancy study. Each CDR3 is given with its conserved first and last residue. The D gene is left open where the match is weak. Size values are once, few and many counts, or a class for expanded clones, and some rows have none.

V gene: TRBV30
clone size: .
D gene: .
J gene: TRBJ1-2
CDR3 DNA: TGTGCCTGGAGTATGGACAGAGACTATGGCTACACCTTC
CDR3 protein: CAWSMDRDYGYTF

V gene: TRBV27
clone size: .
D gene: .
J gene: TRBJ2-2
CDR3 DNA: TGTGCCAGCAGTCCGGCGAACACCGGGGAGCTGTTTTTT
CDR3 protein: CASSPANTGELFF

V gene: TRBV30
clone size: .
D gene: .
J gene: TRBJ2-7
CDR3 DNA: TGTGCCTTCCGGAGCTCCTACGAGCAGTACTTC
CDR3 protein: CAFRSSYEQYF

V gene: TRBV4-2
clone size: .
D gene: TRBD2
J gene: TRBJ2-7
CDR3 DNA: TGTGCCAGCAGGACAAGACTGACTAGCGGGGAAGGAGGCGAGCAGTACTTC
CDR3 protein: CASRTRLTSGEGGEQYF

V gene: TRBV7-2
clone size: .
D gene: TRBD1
J gene: TRBJ1-1
CDR3 DNA: TGTGCCAGCAGCTACCAGGGGGGTGACACTGAAGCTTTCTTT
CDR3 protein: CASSYQGGDTEAFF

V gene: TRBV5-6
clone size: .
D gene: TRBD1
J gene: TRBJ1-2
CDR3 DNA: TGTGCCAGCAGCTCCCAGGGGGAATACTATGGCTACACCTTC
CDR3 protein: CASSSQGEYYGYTF

V gene: TRBV6-5
clone size: .
D gene: .
J gene: TRBJ2-7
CDR3 DNA: TGTGCCAGCAGTTACGGGGCAGTCGGCTCCTACGAGCAGTACTTC
CDR3 protein: CASSYGAVGSYEQYF

V gene: TRBV10-3
clone size: once
D gene: .
J gene: TRBJ2-2
CDR3 DNA: TGTGCCATCAAGACAAGGAGGGGGGGGGCGAACACCGGGGAGCTGTTTTTT
CDR3 protein: CAIKTRRGGANTGELFF

V gene: TRBV7-2
clone size: .
D gene: TRBD1
J gene: TRBJ1-3
CDR3 DNA: TGTGCCAGCAGCCCCGGGACAGGGGGAAACACCATATATTTT
CDR3 protein: CASSPGTGGNTIYF

V gene: TRBV19
clone size: .
D gene: TRBD1
J gene: TRBJ1-1
CDR3 DNA: TGTGCCAGTAGTATCTTTATTGGACAGGGGCCGAACACTGAAGCTTTCTTT
CDR3 protein: CASSIFIGQGPNTEAFF

V gene: TRBV6-5
clone size: .
D gene: TRBD1
J gene: TRBJ1-1
CDR3 DNA: TGTGCCAGCAGTAGGGGACAGACGAACACTGAAGCTTTCTTT
CDR3 protein: CASSRGQTNTEAFF

V gene: TRBV5-5
clone size: .
D gene: .
J gene: TRBJ1-1
CDR3 DNA: TGTGCCAGCAGCTTTCCGCGGAGCAACACTGAAGCTTTCTTT
CDR3 protein: CASSFPRSNTEAFF

V gene: TRBV10-3
clone size: .
D gene: .
J gene: TRBJ1-2
CDR3 DNA: TGTGCCATCAGTGGGGGGCAGGGGCCCTATGGCTACACCTTC
CDR3 protein: CAISGGQGPYGYTF

V gene: TRBV12-5
clone size: .
D gene: .
J gene: TRBJ1-1
CDR3 DNA: TGTGCTAGTGGTTTGGTACTCCTGGAGGGGCTCTTTGGGAACACTGAAGCTTTCTTT
CDR3 protein: CASGLVLLEGLFGNTEAFF

V gene: TRBV4-3
clone size: .
D gene: TRBD1
J gene: TRBJ1-4
CDR3 DNA: TGCGCCAGCAGCCAAGAAATTGGGACAGGGGTAGGAAAACTGTTTTTT
CDR3 protein: CASSQEIGTGVGKLFF

V gene: TRBV4-3
clone size: .
D gene: .
J gene: TRBJ2-7
CDR3 DNA: TGCGCCAGCAGCCATAGAACGGGGGACGAGCAGTACTTC
CDR3 protein: CASSHRTGDEQYF

V gene: TRBV25-1
clone size: .
D gene: TRBD1
J gene: TRBJ2-3
CDR3 DNA: TGTGCCAGCAGTTTAGGGCCAGGGGGCGCAGATACGCAGTATTTT
CDR3 protein: CASSLGPGGADTQYF

V gene: TRBV6-1
clone size: .
D gene: .
J gene: TRBJ1-1
CDR3 DNA: TGTGCCAGCAGTGGTCCCCAGACTAACACTGAAGCTTTCTTT
CDR3 protein: CASSGPQTNTEAFF

V gene: TRBV15
clone size: .
D gene: .
J gene: TRBJ1-6
CDR3 DNA: TGTGCCACCAGCAGACATTTAGGGCGGGATAATTCACCCCTCCACTTT
CDR3 protein: CATSRHLGRDNSPLHF

V gene: TRBV7-2
clone size: .
D gene: .
J gene: TRBJ1-5
CDR3 DNA: TGTGCCAGCAGCTTTACAGGGTTAAATCAGCCCCAGCATTTT
CDR3 protein: CASSFTGLNQPQHF

V gene: TRBV10-3
clone size: .
D gene: .
J gene: TRBJ2-2
CDR3 DNA: TGTGCCATCAGTGATTCGCCTCCGGGGAACACCGGGGAGCTGTTTTTT
CDR3 protein: CAISDSPPGNTGELFF

V gene: TRBV5-1
clone size: .
D gene: TRBD1
J gene: TRBJ1-1
CDR3 DNA: TGCGCCAGCAGCTTGGGGGACAGGGGGCTTACTGAAGCTTTCTTT
CDR3 protein: CASSLGDRGLTEAFF

V gene: TRBV5-4
clone size: .
D gene: TRBD1
J gene: TRBJ1-1
CDR3 DNA: TGTGCCAGCAGCTGGGGACAGGAGAACACTGAAGCTTTCTTT
CDR3 protein: CASSWGQENTEAFF

V gene: TRBV9
clone size: .
D gene: .
J gene: TRBJ2-7
CDR3 DNA: TGTGCCAGCAGCGTAGGTCTCGGTGTCAACTCCTACGAGCAGTACTTC
CDR3 protein: CASSVGLGVNSYEQYF

V gene: TRBV6-5
clone size: .
D gene: TRBD1
J gene: TRBJ1-2
CDR3 DNA: TGTGCCAGCAGTTATTCCCTCCGGGACAGAGTCTATGGCTACACCTTC
CDR3 protein: CASSYSLRDRVYGYTF

V gene: TRBV6-5
clone size: .
D gene: .
J gene: TRBJ1-2
CDR3 DNA: TGTGCCAGCAGGCAAGGAGGGAATGAAGGCTACACCTTC
CDR3 protein: CASRQGGNEGYTF

V gene: TRBV4-2
clone size: .
D gene: .
J gene: TRBJ1-2
CDR3 DNA: TGTGCCAGCAGCCAAGACGGGGATAACTATGGCTACACCTTC
CDR3 protein: CASSQDGDNYGYTF

V gene: TRBV5-8
clone size: once
D gene: .
J gene: TRBJ1-4
CDR3 DNA: TGTGCCAGCAGCCGTGCTTTGGGCGGAGGCGAAAAACTGTTTTTT
CDR3 protein: CASSRALGGGEKLFF

V gene: TRBV7-2
clone size: .
D gene: TRBD2
J gene: TRBJ2-1
CDR3 DNA: TGTGCCAGCACCACGGATAGCGGGGGATACAATGAGCAGTTCTTC
CDR3 protein: CASTTDSGGYNEQFF

V gene: TRBV27
clone size: .
D gene: .
J gene: TRBJ1-3
CDR3 DNA: TGTGCCAGCAGTTCACGGGGGGGCTCTGGAAACACCATATATTTT
CDR3 protein: CASSSRGGSGNTIYF

V gene: TRBV7-2
clone size: .
D gene: .
J gene: TRBJ2-1
CDR3 DNA: TGTGCCAGCAGCTCCCATCCGGGACAATATTACAATGAGCAGTTCTTC
CDR3 protein: CASSSHPGQYYNEQFF

V gene: TRBV5-5
clone size: once
D gene: TRBD1
J gene: TRBJ2-7
CDR3 DNA: TGTGCCAGCAGTTCCGGGACAGTGGTCGAGCAGTACTTC
CDR3 protein: CASSSGTVVEQYF

V gene: TRBV4-2
clone size: .
D gene: .
J gene: TRBJ1-2
CDR3 DNA: TGTGCCAGCAGCCCCAGCCCGACGGGGAACTATGGCTACACCTTC
CDR3 protein: CASSPSPTGNYGYTF

V gene: TRBV7-9
clone size: many
D gene: TRBD1
J gene: TRBJ1-2
CDR3 DNA: TGTGCCAGCAGTCGCGGACAGGGGACTTCCACCTTC
CDR3 protein: CASSRGQGTSTF

V gene: TRBV18
clone size: .
D gene: .
J gene: TRBJ1-1
CDR3 DNA: TGTGCCAGCTCACCATTAGTGAATCTGGACACTGAAGCTTTCTTT
CDR3 protein: CASSPLVNLDTEAFF

V gene: TRBV5-1
clone size: .
D gene: .
J gene: TRBJ1-2
CDR3 DNA: TGCGCCAGCAGCGCGGACAGAAACTATGGCTACACCTTC
CDR3 protein: CASSADRNYGYTF

V gene: TRBV5-6
clone size: .
D gene: .
J gene: TRBJ2-3
CDR3 DNA: TGTGCCAGCAGCCCCCCGGAGAGCACAGATACGCAGTATTTT
CDR3 protein: CASSPPESTDTQYF

V gene: TRBV4-1
clone size: .
D gene: .
J gene: TRBJ1-1
CDR3 DNA: TGCGCCAGCAGCCAAACTGATTCAACTGAAGCTTTCTTT
CDR3 protein: CASSQTDSTEAFF

V gene: TRBV27
clone size: .
D gene: .
J gene: TRBJ1-1
CDR3 DNA: TGTGCCAGCAGTTTATACCAGGGGACGGGTGAAGCTTTCTTT
CDR3 protein: CASSLYQGTGEAFF

V gene: TRBV5-1
clone size: .
D gene: TRBD1
J gene: TRBJ1-2
CDR3 DNA: TGCGCCAGCAGCTTGAGGACAGGGGGAGGCCTGGTATATGGCTACACCTTC
CDR3 protein: CASSLRTGGGLVYGYTF

V gene: TRBV4-3
clone size: .
D gene: .
J gene: TRBJ2-3
CDR3 DNA: TGCGCCAGCAGCCCGTCCCAACTAGGCCTTGGCGGAGATACGCAGTATTTT
CDR3 protein: CASSPSQLGLGGDTQYF

V gene: TRBV5-1
clone size: .
D gene: .
J gene: TRBJ1-4
CDR3 DNA: TGCGCCAGCAGGAGGCCTCGGGGTGAAAAACTGTTTTTT
CDR3 protein: CASRRPRGEKLFF

V gene: TRBV7-8
clone size: once
D gene: .
J gene: TRBJ1-1
CDR3 DNA: TGTGCCAGCAGCTTGAGGCTGAACACTGAAGCTTTCTTT
CDR3 protein: CASSLRLNTEAFF